This T cell receptor beta chain was identified in a study of shared clonotypes between healthy human individuals. Study-wide results and caveats: Researchers found naive subsets generally carried larger estimated richness than memory subsets.

Worth noting for this clone: Its antigen is not identified.

V lost 5 bases and J lost 5, with 16 bases in between. The CDR3 runs 14 residues. Germline V lookup: CDR1 SGHTA, CDR2 FQGNSA. Data came from immunoSEQ multiplex PCR; TCRdb stores just in-frame clones and leaves some out. The top ten hold around 0.47% of the sample, which has some 1,100,000 clones, around 78% seen once. The chain recombines TRBV7-2 with TRBJ2-7, with a weak D call TRBD2 (6 bases). The clonotype was recovered from a young man in good health. Some clones in this sample may be carry-over from other donors' samples. Sequenced sample: memory CD4+ T cells from PBMCs. The subset denotes: CD45RA-negative fraction. CDR3 DNA: TGTGCCAGCAGCCCCGGAGGGGCGGTCAACGAGCAGTACTTC. The encoded protein is CASSPGGAVNEQYF. Filled out from reference TRBV7-2 and TRBJ2-7, the complete variable domain reads GAGVSQSPSNKVTEKGKDVELRCDPISGHTALYWYRQSLGQGLEFLIYFQGNSAPDKSGLPSDRFSAERTGGSVSTLTIQRTQQEDSAVYLCASSPGGAVNEQYFGPGTRLTVT.